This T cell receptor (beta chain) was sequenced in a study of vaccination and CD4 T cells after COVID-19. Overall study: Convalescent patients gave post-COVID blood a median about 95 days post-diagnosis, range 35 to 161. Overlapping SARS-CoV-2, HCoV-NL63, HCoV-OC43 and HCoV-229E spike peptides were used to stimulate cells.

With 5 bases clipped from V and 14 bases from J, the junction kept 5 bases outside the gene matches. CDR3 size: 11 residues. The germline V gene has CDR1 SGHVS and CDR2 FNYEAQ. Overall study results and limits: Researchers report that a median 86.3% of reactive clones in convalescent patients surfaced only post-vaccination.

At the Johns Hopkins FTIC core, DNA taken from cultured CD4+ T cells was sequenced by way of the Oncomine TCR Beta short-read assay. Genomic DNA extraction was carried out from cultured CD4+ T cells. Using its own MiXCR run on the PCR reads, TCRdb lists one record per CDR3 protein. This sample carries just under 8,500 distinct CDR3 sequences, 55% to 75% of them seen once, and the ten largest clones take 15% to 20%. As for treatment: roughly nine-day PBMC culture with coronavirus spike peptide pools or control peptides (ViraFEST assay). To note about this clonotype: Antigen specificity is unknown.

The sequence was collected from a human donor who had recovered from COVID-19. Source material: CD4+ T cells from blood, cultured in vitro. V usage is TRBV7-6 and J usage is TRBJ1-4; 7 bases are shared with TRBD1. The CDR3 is CASSIGQVLFF. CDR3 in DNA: TGTGCCAGCAGCATAGGACAGGTTCTGTTTTTT.